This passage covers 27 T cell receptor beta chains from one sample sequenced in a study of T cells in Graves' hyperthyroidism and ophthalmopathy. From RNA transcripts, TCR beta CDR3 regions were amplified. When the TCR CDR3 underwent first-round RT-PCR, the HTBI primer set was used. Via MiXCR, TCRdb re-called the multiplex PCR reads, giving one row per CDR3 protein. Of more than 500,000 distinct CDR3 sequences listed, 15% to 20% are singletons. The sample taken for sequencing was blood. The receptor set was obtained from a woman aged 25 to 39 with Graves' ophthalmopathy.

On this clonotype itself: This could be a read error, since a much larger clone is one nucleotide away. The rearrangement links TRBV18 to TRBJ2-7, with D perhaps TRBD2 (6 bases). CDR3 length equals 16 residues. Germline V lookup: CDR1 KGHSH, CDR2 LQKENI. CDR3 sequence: CASTPASPSGAYEQYF. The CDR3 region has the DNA TGTGCCAGCACACCGGCAAGCCCTTCGGGAGCCTACGAGCAGTACTTC.

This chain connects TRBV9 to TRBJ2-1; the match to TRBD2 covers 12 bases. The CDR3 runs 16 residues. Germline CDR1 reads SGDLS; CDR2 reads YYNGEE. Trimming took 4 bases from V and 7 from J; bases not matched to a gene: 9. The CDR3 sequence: CASSSPSGRALNEQFF. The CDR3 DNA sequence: TGTGCCAGCAGCTCCCCTAGCGGGAGGGCACTGAATGAGCAGTTCTTC.

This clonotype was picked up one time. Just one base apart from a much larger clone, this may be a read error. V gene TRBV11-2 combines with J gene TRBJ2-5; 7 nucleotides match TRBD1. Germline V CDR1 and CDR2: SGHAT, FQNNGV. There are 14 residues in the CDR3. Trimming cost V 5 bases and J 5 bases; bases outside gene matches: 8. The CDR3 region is CASSITQGVETQYF. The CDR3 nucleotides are TGTGCCAGCAGCATAACCCAGGGGGTGGAGACCCAGTACTTC.

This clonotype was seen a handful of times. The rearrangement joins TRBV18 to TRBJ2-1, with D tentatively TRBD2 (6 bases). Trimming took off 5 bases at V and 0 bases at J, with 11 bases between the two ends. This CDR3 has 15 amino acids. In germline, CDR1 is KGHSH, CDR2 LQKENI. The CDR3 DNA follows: TGTGCCAGCTCAGGGGGACTCAGCTCCTACAATGAGCAGTTCTTC. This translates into CASSGGLSSYNEQFF.

The chain's CDR3 is CASSLGGGRAYEQYF. For the CDR3, the DNA is TGTGCCAGCAGCTTAGGGGGCGGGAGGGCCTACGAGCAGTACTTC. The chain carries TRBV7-2 and TRBJ2-7; the match to TRBD2 covers 9 bases. Per the germline V gene, CDR1 is SGHTA and CDR2 is FQGNSA. This CDR3 is built from 15 residues. V trimming: 1 base; J trimming: 2 bases; junction bases outside the gene matches: 3.

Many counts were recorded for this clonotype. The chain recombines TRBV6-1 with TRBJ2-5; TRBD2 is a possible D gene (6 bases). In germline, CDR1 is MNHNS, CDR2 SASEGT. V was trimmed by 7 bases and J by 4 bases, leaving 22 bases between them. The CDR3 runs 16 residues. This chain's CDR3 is CASIPVPGLGGETQYF. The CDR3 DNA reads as TGTGCCAGCATTCCCGTCCCGGGACTCGGAGGAGAGACCCAGTACTTC.

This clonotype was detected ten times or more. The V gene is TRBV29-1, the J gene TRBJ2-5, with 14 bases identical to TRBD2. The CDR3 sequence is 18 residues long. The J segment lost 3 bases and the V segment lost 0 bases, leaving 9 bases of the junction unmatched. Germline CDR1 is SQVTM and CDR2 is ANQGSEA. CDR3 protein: CSVEDSGTSGRFEETQYF. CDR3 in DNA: TGCAGCGTTGAAGACTCCGGGACTAGCGGGAGATTCGAAGAGACCCAGTACTTC.

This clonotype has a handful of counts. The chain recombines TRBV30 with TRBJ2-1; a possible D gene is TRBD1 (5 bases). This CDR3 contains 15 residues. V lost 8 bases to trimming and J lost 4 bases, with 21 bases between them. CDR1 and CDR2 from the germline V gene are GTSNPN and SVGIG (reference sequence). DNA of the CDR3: TGTGCCCAAAAACATCAGGGTGTGGGGTACAATGAGCAGTTCTTC. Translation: CAQKHQGVGYNEQFF.

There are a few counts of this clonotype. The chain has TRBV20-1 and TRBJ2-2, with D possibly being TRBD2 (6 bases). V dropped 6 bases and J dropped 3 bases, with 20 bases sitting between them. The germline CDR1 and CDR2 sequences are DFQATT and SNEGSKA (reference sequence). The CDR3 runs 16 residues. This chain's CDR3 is CSALRPDSGYTGELFF. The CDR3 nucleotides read TGCAGTGCCCTTAGACCGGATAGCGGTTACACCGGGGAGCTGTTTTTT.

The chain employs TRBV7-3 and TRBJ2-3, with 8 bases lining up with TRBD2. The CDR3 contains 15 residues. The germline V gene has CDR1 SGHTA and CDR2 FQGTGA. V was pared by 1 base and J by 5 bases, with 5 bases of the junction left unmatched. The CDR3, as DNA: TGTGCCAGCAGCTTAAAAGCGGGAGTAGTAGATACGCAGTATTTT. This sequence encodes CASSLKAGVVDTQYF.

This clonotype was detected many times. The CDR3 is CATLRTGGTHTQYF. The CDR3 region has the DNA TGTGCCACCCTACGGACAGGGGGGACCCATACGCAGTATTTT. The chain couples TRBV3-1 to TRBJ2-3, with 10 bases lining up with TRBD1. CDR1 LGHDT and CDR2 YNNKEL come from the germline V gene (reference sequence). The CDR3 consists of 14 residues. The V segment lost 10 bases and the J segment 7 bases; nucleotides outside the gene matches: 11.

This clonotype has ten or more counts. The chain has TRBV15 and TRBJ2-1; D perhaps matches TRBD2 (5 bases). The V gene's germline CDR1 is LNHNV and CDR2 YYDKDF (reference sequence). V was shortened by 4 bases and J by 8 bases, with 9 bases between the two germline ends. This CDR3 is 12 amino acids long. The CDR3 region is CATSTGMDEQFF. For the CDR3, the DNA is TGTGCCACCAGCACCGGGATGGATGAGCAGTTCTTC.

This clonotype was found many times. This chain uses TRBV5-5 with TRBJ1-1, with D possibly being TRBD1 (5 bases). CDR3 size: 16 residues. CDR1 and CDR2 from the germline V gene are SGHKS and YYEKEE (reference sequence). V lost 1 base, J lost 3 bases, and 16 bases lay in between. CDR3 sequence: CASSLKADRFYTEAFF. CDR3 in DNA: TGTGCCAGCAGCTTGAAGGCTGACAGATTTTACACTGAAGCTTTCTTT.

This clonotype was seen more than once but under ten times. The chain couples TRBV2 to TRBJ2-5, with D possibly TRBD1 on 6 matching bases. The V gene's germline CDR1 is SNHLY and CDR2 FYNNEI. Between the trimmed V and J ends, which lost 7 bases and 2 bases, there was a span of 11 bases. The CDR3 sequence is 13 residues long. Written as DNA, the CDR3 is TGTGCCAGCACCGGGACAAGTCAAGAGACCCAGTACTTC. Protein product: CASTGTSQETQYF.

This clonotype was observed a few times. The DNA of the CDR3 is TGTGCCAGCAGCTATGACAGTTCATCTGCGGACGAGCAGTACTTC. Its protein product is CASSYDSSSADEQYF. The V and J genes are TRBV6-1 and TRBJ2-7, with D possibly being TRBD1 (5 bases). In germline, CDR1 is MNHNS, CDR2 SASEGT. This CDR3 contains 15 residues. The V and J ends lost 6 bases and 5 bases respectively, with 20 bases between them.

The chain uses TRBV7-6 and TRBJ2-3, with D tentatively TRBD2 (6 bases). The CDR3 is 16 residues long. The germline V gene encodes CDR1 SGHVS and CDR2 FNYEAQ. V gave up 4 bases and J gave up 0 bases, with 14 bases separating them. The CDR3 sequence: CASSSSGQGSTDTQYF. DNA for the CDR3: TGTGCCAGCAGCTCCAGCGGGCAGGGCAGCACAGATACGCAGTATTTT.

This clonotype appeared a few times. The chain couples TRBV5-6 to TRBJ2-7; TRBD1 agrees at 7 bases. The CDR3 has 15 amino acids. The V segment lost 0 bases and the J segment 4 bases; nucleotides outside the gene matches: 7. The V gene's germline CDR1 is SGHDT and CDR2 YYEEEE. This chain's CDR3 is CASSLGKGAGYEQYF. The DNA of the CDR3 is TGTGCCAGCAGCTTGGGTAAGGGGGCAGGGTACGAGCAGTACTTC. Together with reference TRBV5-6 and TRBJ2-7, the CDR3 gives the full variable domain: DAGVTQSPTHLIKTRGQQVTLRCSPKSGHDTVSWYQQALGQGPQFIFQYYEEEERQRGNFPDRFSGHQFPNYSSELNVNALLLGDSALYLCASSLGKGAGYEQYFGPGTRLTVT.

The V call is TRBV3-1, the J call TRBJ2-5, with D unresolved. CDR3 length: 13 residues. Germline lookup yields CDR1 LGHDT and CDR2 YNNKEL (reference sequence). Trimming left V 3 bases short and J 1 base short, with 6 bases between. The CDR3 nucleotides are TGTGCCAGCAGCCAGGCTTTCCAAGAGACCCAGTACTTC. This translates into CASSQAFQETQYF.

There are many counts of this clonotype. CDR3 DNA: TGTGCCAGCAGTTTGGAGTACAATGAGCAGTTCTTC. Amino acids: CASSLEYNEQFF. The chain joins TRBV28 to TRBJ2-1; D is ambiguous. Trimming removed 3 bases at V and 4 bases at J, with 4 bases between. The CDR3 extends over 12 amino acids. CDR1 is MDHEN, CDR2 SYDVKM, per germline.

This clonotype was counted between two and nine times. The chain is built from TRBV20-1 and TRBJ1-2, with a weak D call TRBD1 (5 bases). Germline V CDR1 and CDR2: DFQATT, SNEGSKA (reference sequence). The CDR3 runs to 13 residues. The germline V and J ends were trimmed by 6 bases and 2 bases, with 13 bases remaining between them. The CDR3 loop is CSAPYRTNYGYTF. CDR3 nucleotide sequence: TGCAGTGCCCCTTATCGGACAAACTATGGCTACACCTTC.

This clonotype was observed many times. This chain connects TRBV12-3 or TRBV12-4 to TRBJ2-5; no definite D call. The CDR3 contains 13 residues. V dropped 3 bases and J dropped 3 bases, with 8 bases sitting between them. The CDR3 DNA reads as TGTGCCAGCAGTTTGAGGAGCGAAGAGACCCAGTACTTC. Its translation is CASSLRSEETQYF.

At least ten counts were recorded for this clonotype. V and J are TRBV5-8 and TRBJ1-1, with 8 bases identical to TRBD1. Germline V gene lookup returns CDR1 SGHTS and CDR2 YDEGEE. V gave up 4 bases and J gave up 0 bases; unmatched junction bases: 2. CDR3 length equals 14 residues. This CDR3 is CASSGGQVNTEAFF. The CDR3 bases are TGTGCCAGCAGCGGGGGACAGGTGAACACTGAAGCTTTCTTT.

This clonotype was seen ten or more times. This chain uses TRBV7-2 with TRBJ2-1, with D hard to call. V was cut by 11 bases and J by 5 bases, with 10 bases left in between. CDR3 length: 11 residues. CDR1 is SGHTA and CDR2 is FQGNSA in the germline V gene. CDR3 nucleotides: TGTGCCTCCCGCATGGACAATGAGCAGTTCTTC. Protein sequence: CASRMDNEQFF.

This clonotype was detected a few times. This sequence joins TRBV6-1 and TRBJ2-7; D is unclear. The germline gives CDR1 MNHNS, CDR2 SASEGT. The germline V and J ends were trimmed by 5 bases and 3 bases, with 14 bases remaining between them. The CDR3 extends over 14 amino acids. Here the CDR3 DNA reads TGTGCCAGCAGTTCCCCCGCCGAGAACTACGAGCAGTACTTC. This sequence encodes CASSSPAENYEQYF.

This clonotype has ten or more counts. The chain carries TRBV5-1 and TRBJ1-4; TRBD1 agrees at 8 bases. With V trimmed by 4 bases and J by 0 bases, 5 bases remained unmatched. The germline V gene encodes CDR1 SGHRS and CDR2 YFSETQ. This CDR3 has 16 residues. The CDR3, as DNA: TGCGCCAGCAGCCAAGGGACAGGTGCAACTAATGAAAAACTGTTTTTT. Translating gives CASSQGTGATNEKLFF.

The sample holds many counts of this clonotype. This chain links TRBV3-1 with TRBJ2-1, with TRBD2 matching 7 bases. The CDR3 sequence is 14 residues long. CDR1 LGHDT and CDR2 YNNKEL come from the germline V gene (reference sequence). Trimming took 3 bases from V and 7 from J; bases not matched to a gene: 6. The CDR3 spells CASSQGGTVNEQFF. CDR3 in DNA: TGTGCCAGCAGCCAGGGGGGGACTGTGAATGAGCAGTTCTTC.

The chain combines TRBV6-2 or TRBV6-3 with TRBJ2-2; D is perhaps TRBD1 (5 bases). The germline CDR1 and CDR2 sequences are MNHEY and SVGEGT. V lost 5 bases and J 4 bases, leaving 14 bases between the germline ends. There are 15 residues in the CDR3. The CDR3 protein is CASSLYWGFTGELFF. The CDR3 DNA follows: TGTGCCAGCAGTCTGTACTGGGGCTTCACCGGGGAGCTGTTTTTT.